This T cell receptor (beta chain) was sequenced during a study of blood T cell repertoires in COVID-19 (dated by TCRdb to between 2020 and 2021). Notes on the research overall: Collaborator samples came from the United States, Italy and Spain and covered acute and convalescent phases of COVID-19. The material from the prospective study consisted of cDNA or gDNA derived from T cells, B-cell-depleted T cells, or PBMCs. Subjects who had been exposed to COVID-19, were actively infected with it, or had recovered from it provided the deeply sampled blood TCRbeta repertoires that made up the dataset. The repertoires were released in a freely available public database meant as a resource for research on the immune response to SARS-CoV-2. Samples were obtained from the ongoing ImmuneRACE study (first 160 participants) and from approximately 1,200 subjects provided by 6 global collaborators. The sample metadata nearly always contained a de-identified subject ID, COVID-19 status, age in years and sex. Where available, HLA class I and class II types were obtained from metadata supplied by the sample provider rather than from assay-based typing.

Participants in the prospective study were aged about 18 to 89 years, lived in 20 to 25 United States geographic areas, and enrolled through a virtual design. To assign participants to cohorts, the prospective study relied on clinical history that participants themselves reported in a screening survey and a study questionnaire. Each participant in the prospective study had whole blood, serum and a nasopharyngeal or oropharyngeal swab collected by mobile phlebotomists. Over a roughly 2-month period, participants in the prospective study had the option of providing additional blood draws and questionnaires. Prospective study blood samples were shipped either frozen or at room temperature before DNA extraction. Notes on this clone: What this receptor recognizes is not known. No base qualities exist here, and no much larger clone lies one base off it.

TCRbeta CDR3 regions were amplified from genomic DNA by means of the immunoSEQ Assay, a bias-controlled multiplex PCR. As for the original processing: The number of nucleated cells in each sample was estimated from the amplification of reference gene primers within the assay. To quantify the absolute abundance of each unique TCRbeta CDR3 rearrangement, sequence reads were collapsed and filtered. For each sample, productive Simpson clonality was calculated as the square root of Simpson's diversity index over productive rearrangements. TCRdb holds this immuneACCESS table with in-frame rearrangements only. Some clones are missing; in checked studies, unresolved V genes explain under half, and the rest has no known cause. V, J and clone size were drawn from that table, and D and trimming were deduced from the DNA. Within this sample are 300,000 to 350,000 clones, with 90% of them counted one time only. The top ten hold 3.5% to 4.5% of the sample.

The CDR3 holds 14 amino acids from the cysteine to the phenylalanine. Of the read, only the CDR3 DNA is kept; its 42 bases are in frame from base 1. V is cut by 3 bases and J by 5 bases, and the space between the germline ends is 13 bases. CDR1 SEHNR and CDR2 FQNEAQ are derived from the germline V gene (reference sequence). Overall study results and their limits: Clinical and demographic metadata were provided uncurated, with the amount varying by source and participant.

The chain is made from TRBV7-9 and TRBJ2-5; D gene: possibly TRBD1, on 6 matching bases. The sample taken for sequencing was PBMCs or T cells enriched from blood (not recorded which). This clonotype was sampled from a woman aged 18-30 years with acute COVID-19. The nucleotide sequence is TGTGCCAGCAGCTTTAGCCGGACAGTCGAGACCCAGTACTTC. Translated, this is CASSFSRTVETQYF.